A selection of T cell receptor beta chains follows, all from one sample in a study of cytomegalovirus exposure and HLA in healthy donors. Assay used: immunoSEQ multiplex PCR; TCRdb lists only in-frame clones, some missing. The repertoire includes 150,000 to 200,000 clones, roughly 81% of them detected once, and around 1.3% sits in the top ten. The sample comprised PBMCs. These receptor sequences come from a woman younger than 45 in good health and CMV-seronegative. Both conserved end residues are part of each CDR3. D genes are given only for firm matches. The size of a clone is reported for some rows only, either as once, few or many, or as a class for expanded clones.

j_call: TRBJ2-1; d_call: TRBD2; clone_size: NA; v_call: TRBV2; cdr3_nt: TGTGCCAGCAGTCCCCCTGGGGAGGGGGAGCAGTTCTTC; cdr3_aa: CASSPPGEGEQFF
j_call: TRBJ2-7; d_call: TRBD1; clone_size: NA; v_call: TRBV7-3; cdr3_nt: TGTGCCAGCAGCACCCCGGAGACAGGGTCCTACGAGCAGTACTTC; cdr3_aa: CASSTPETGSYEQYF
j_call: TRBJ1-4; d_call: NA; clone_size: few; v_call: TRBV7-6; cdr3_nt: TGTGCCAGCAGCTTAGGAGGATCCACTAATGAAAAACTGTTTTTT; cdr3_aa: CASSLGGSTNEKLFF
j_call: TRBJ1-3; d_call: NA; clone_size: NA; v_call: TRBV5-6; cdr3_nt: TGTGCCAGCAGCTTTCAGGGCTCTGGAAACACCATATATTTT; cdr3_aa: CASSFQGSGNTIYF
j_call: TRBJ1-4; d_call: NA; clone_size: NA; v_call: TRBV30; cdr3_nt: TGTGCCTGGAGTGTGGGAGGAGAAAAACTGTTTTTT; cdr3_aa: CAWSVGGEKLFF
j_call: TRBJ1-1; d_call: NA; clone_size: NA; v_call: TRBV11-2; cdr3_nt: TGTGCCAGCAGCCGCGGGGGAACTGAAGCTTTCTTT; cdr3_aa: CASSRGGTEAFF
j_call: TRBJ2-1; d_call: TRBD2; clone_size: NA; v_call: TRBV5-4; cdr3_nt: TGTGCCAGCAGCTTAGCGGGAGGGACTGATGAGCAGTTCTTC; cdr3_aa: CASSLAGGTDEQFF
j_call: TRBJ2-2; d_call: TRBD2; clone_size: NA; v_call: TRBV11-3; cdr3_nt: TGTGCCAGCAGCCCCCTGAGAAGCGGGAGAAACACCGGGGAGCTGTTTTTT; cdr3_aa: CASSPLRSGRNTGELFF
j_call: TRBJ2-6; d_call: NA; clone_size: NA; v_call: TRBV29-1; cdr3_nt: TGCAGCGTTGGTGTGTGGGGAACGGGAGGGGCCAACGTCCTGACTTTC; cdr3_aa: CSVGVWGTGGANVLTF
j_call: TRBJ1-5; d_call: NA; clone_size: NA; v_call: TRBV7-9; cdr3_nt: TGTGCCAGCAGCCCCTCAGGGGTTCAGCCCCAGCATTTT; cdr3_aa: CASSPSGVQPQHF
j_call: TRBJ2-1; d_call: NA; clone_size: NA; v_call: TRBV28; cdr3_nt: TGTGCCATCAATGGCGGGACCTACAATGAGCAGTTCTTC; cdr3_aa: CAINGGTYNEQFF
j_call: TRBJ2-2; d_call: TRBD1; clone_size: NA; v_call: TRBV19; cdr3_nt: TGTGCCAGTAGTCCGCTGACAGGGGATCCTGGGGAGCTGTTTTTT; cdr3_aa: CASSPLTGDPGELFF
j_call: TRBJ2-2; d_call: NA; clone_size: NA; v_call: TRBV5-4; cdr3_nt: TGTGCCAGCAGCTTGGGCGGAGGGAACACCGGGGAGCTGTTTTTT; cdr3_aa: CASSLGGGNTGELFF
j_call: TRBJ2-5; d_call: NA; clone_size: NA; v_call: TRBV7-7; cdr3_nt: TGTGCCAGCTCCCTGACACCCCGAGAGACCCAGTACTTC; cdr3_aa: CASSLTPRETQYF
j_call: TRBJ2-7; d_call: NA; clone_size: few; v_call: TRBV4-1; cdr3_nt: TGCGCCAGCAGCCAAGGTCAGGGAACCTACGAGCAGTACTTC; cdr3_aa: CASSQGQGTYEQYF
j_call: TRBJ2-1; d_call: TRBD2; clone_size: once; v_call: TRBV9; cdr3_nt: TGTGCCAGCAGCCTTCGACTAGCGGGAAGCTCCTACAATGAGCAGTTCTTC; cdr3_aa: CASSLRLAGSSYNEQFF
j_call: TRBJ2-1; d_call: NA; clone_size: NA; v_call: TRBV19; cdr3_nt: TGTGCCAGTACCCCAGGGCGAGGTGAGCAGTTCTTC; cdr3_aa: CASTPGRGEQFF
j_call: TRBJ2-7; d_call: TRBD2; clone_size: NA; v_call: TRBV7-6; cdr3_nt: TGTGCCAGCAGCTTAGTGACTAGCGGGAGCTACGAGCAGTACTTC; cdr3_aa: CASSLVTSGSYEQYF
j_call: TRBJ2-7; d_call: NA; clone_size: NA; v_call: TRBV12-5; cdr3_nt: TGTGCTAGTGGTTTGATGTTGGGGGGGCCCTCGGACGTCCACGAGCAGTACTTC; cdr3_aa: CASGLMLGGPSDVHEQYF
j_call: TRBJ2-1; d_call: NA; clone_size: NA; v_call: TRBV5-1; cdr3_nt: TGCGCCAGCAGCTTGGGTCCAACTGATGAGCAGTTCTTC; cdr3_aa: CASSLGPTDEQFF
j_call: TRBJ1-3; d_call: TRBD1; clone_size: NA; v_call: TRBV30; cdr3_nt: TGTGCCTGCCTGGACAGGGTGTCCGGAAACACCATATATTTT; cdr3_aa: CACLDRVSGNTIYF
j_call: TRBJ1-2; d_call: NA; clone_size: NA; v_call: TRBV5-1; cdr3_nt: TGCGCCAGCAGCTTGGAGGCAGGGCCTTCCTGGTATGGCTACACCTTC; cdr3_aa: CASSLEAGPSWYGYTF
j_call: TRBJ1-5; d_call: NA; clone_size: NA; v_call: TRBV10-2; cdr3_nt: TGCGCCAGCAGTGAGTCAGGGGTGAGCAATCAGCCCCAGCATTTT; cdr3_aa: CASSESGVSNQPQHF
j_call: TRBJ2-2; d_call: TRBD2; clone_size: few; v_call: TRBV7-7; cdr3_nt: TGTGCCAGCAGCATCAGCGGGGGGGCCGGTGCCGGGGAGCTGTTTTTT; cdr3_aa: CASSISGGAGAGELFF
j_call: TRBJ1-2; d_call: NA; clone_size: NA; v_call: TRBV10-2; cdr3_nt: TGCGCCAGCAGTGGTGGGGGCGCGAATGGCTACACCTTC; cdr3_aa: CASSGGGANGYTF
j_call: TRBJ2-5; d_call: NA; clone_size: NA; v_call: TRBV5-1; cdr3_nt: TGCGCCAGCAGCATTCGGGACTCCCAAGAGACCCAGTACTTC; cdr3_aa: CASSIRDSQETQYF
j_call: TRBJ1-1; d_call: NA; clone_size: NA; v_call: TRBV7-3; cdr3_nt: TGTGCCAGCAGCTTAATTGGGCGGGAGAACACTGAAGCTTTCTTT; cdr3_aa: CASSLIGRENTEAFF
j_call: TRBJ2-7; d_call: TRBD1; clone_size: once; v_call: TRBV6-5; cdr3_nt: TGTGCCAGCAGTTACTCGAGACAGGGGAGGTACGAGCAGTACTTC; cdr3_aa: CASSYSRQGRYEQYF
j_call: TRBJ1-1; d_call: TRBD1; clone_size: few; v_call: TRBV7-6; cdr3_nt: TGTGCCAGCAGCTCAGGGGGGAGAGGGAACACTGAAGCTTTCTTT; cdr3_aa: CASSSGGRGNTEAFF
j_call: TRBJ1-5; d_call: NA; clone_size: few; v_call: TRBV28; cdr3_nt: TGTGCCAGCAGTTTTACGCGTATCACTAATCAGCCCCAGCATTTT; cdr3_aa: CASSFTRITNQPQHF
j_call: TRBJ1-6; d_call: NA; clone_size: NA; v_call: TRBV5-4; cdr3_nt: TGTGCCAGCAGCCCTCGTCAGGCTAATTCACCCCTCCACTTT; cdr3_aa: CASSPRQANSPLHF
j_call: TRBJ1-2; d_call: TRBD1; clone_size: NA; v_call: TRBV5-1; cdr3_nt: TGCGCCAGCAGCTTGATGGGACAGGGTGGTGGCTATGGCTACACCTTC; cdr3_aa: CASSLMGQGGGYGYTF
j_call: TRBJ2-3; d_call: TRBD2; clone_size: NA; v_call: TRBV6-1; cdr3_nt: TGTGCCAGCAGTAGCGGGGGCCCCCCGGATACGCAGTATTTT; cdr3_aa: CASSSGGPPDTQYF
j_call: TRBJ1-2; d_call: NA; clone_size: NA; v_call: TRBV5-1; cdr3_nt: TGCGCCAGCAGCTTTGAGAATTATGGCTACACCTTC; cdr3_aa: CASSFENYGYTF
j_call: TRBJ2-1; d_call: TRBD2; clone_size: NA; v_call: TRBV7-3; cdr3_nt: TGTGCCAGCAGCCCCGGGACTAGAAACTACAATGAGCAGTTCTTC; cdr3_aa: CASSPGTRNYNEQFF
j_call: TRBJ2-7; d_call: TRBD1; clone_size: NA; v_call: TRBV19; cdr3_nt: TGTGCCAGTAGTCTCCCGGGACAGGGGTTGGGGGTCGAGCAGTACTTC; cdr3_aa: CASSLPGQGLGVEQYF
j_call: TRBJ1-2; d_call: TRBD1; clone_size: NA; v_call: TRBV5-4; cdr3_nt: TGTGCCAGCAGCTTGGTGTGGGGACAGGGAGGCGGCTACACCTTC; cdr3_aa: CASSLVWGQGGGYTF
j_call: TRBJ1-6; d_call: TRBD1; clone_size: once; v_call: TRBV19; cdr3_nt: TGTGCCAGTAGTCCTACAGGGGTTCGAGACAATTCACCCCTCCACTTT; cdr3_aa: CASSPTGVRDNSPLHF
j_call: TRBJ1-1; d_call: TRBD1; clone_size: NA; v_call: TRBV27; cdr3_nt: TGTGCCAGCAGTCCTAGCCCGACAGGGTTGGGGGTGGGGACTGAAGCTTTCTTT; cdr3_aa: CASSPSPTGLGVGTEAFF
j_call: TRBJ2-2; d_call: NA; clone_size: NA; v_call: TRBV2; cdr3_nt: TGTGCCAGCAGCCGGAGAGGGAGATCGAACACCGGGGAGCTGTTTTTT; cdr3_aa: CASSRRGRSNTGELFF
j_call: TRBJ1-6; d_call: TRBD1; clone_size: NA; v_call: TRBV4-1; cdr3_nt: TGCGCCAGCAGCCGAGTACAGGGGTTCCGCGGTAATTCACCCCTCCACTTT; cdr3_aa: CASSRVQGFRGNSPLHF
j_call: TRBJ2-1; d_call: TRBD1; clone_size: once; v_call: TRBV7-9; cdr3_nt: TGTGCCAGCAGCCCCGAGGCGGGACAGGGGTACAATGAGCAGTTCTTC; cdr3_aa: CASSPEAGQGYNEQFF
j_call: TRBJ2-1; d_call: TRBD1; clone_size: NA; v_call: TRBV28; cdr3_nt: TGTGCCAGCAGTTCTCAGGGGGTTAGCTCCTACAATGAGCAGTTCTTC; cdr3_aa: CASSSQGVSSYNEQFF
j_call: TRBJ1-5; d_call: TRBD1; clone_size: NA; v_call: TRBV19; cdr3_nt: TGTGCCAGTACCACTCAGGGACAGGGCAATCAGCCCCAGCATTTT; cdr3_aa: CASTTQGQGNQPQHF
j_call: TRBJ2-6; d_call: NA; clone_size: NA; v_call: TRBV7-9; cdr3_nt: TGTGCCAGCAGCTCTAGGTGGGAGGCTGGGGCCAACGTCCTGACTTTC; cdr3_aa: CASSSRWEAGANVLTF
j_call: TRBJ1-1; d_call: NA; clone_size: few; v_call: TRBV20-1; cdr3_nt: TGCAGTGCGCTACCCACTGAAGCTTTCTTT; cdr3_aa: CSALPTEAFF
j_call: TRBJ1-5; d_call: TRBD1; clone_size: NA; v_call: TRBV7-9; cdr3_nt: TGTGCCAGCAGCACGGACAGGGGGCTTCTTCAGCCCCAGCATTTT; cdr3_aa: CASSTDRGLLQPQHF
j_call: TRBJ1-5; d_call: NA; clone_size: NA; v_call: TRBV5-1; cdr3_nt: TGCGCCAGCAGCGTGGACGGTTATAGCAATCAGCCCCAGCATTTT; cdr3_aa: CASSVDGYSNQPQHF
j_call: TRBJ2-7; d_call: TRBD2; clone_size: few; v_call: TRBV30; cdr3_nt: TGTGCCTGGGGACTAGCGGGAGTGTCCTACGAGCAGTACTTC; cdr3_aa: CAWGLAGVSYEQYF
j_call: TRBJ2-7; d_call: NA; clone_size: NA; v_call: TRBV10-3; cdr3_nt: TGTGCCATCAGTGAAGGGACTCTAAGCTCCTACGAGCAGTACTTC; cdr3_aa: CAISEGTLSSYEQYF
j_call: TRBJ2-1; d_call: TRBD1; clone_size: NA; v_call: TRBV6-1; cdr3_nt: TGTGCCAGCAGTGAAAGCGGGACAGGGGGCCCGAGCTCCTACAATGAGCAGTTCTTC; cdr3_aa: CASSESGTGGPSSYNEQFF
j_call: TRBJ2-7; d_call: TRBD1; clone_size: many; v_call: TRBV2; cdr3_nt: TGTGCCAGCACAGGGGGATACGAGCAGTACTTC; cdr3_aa: CASTGGYEQYF